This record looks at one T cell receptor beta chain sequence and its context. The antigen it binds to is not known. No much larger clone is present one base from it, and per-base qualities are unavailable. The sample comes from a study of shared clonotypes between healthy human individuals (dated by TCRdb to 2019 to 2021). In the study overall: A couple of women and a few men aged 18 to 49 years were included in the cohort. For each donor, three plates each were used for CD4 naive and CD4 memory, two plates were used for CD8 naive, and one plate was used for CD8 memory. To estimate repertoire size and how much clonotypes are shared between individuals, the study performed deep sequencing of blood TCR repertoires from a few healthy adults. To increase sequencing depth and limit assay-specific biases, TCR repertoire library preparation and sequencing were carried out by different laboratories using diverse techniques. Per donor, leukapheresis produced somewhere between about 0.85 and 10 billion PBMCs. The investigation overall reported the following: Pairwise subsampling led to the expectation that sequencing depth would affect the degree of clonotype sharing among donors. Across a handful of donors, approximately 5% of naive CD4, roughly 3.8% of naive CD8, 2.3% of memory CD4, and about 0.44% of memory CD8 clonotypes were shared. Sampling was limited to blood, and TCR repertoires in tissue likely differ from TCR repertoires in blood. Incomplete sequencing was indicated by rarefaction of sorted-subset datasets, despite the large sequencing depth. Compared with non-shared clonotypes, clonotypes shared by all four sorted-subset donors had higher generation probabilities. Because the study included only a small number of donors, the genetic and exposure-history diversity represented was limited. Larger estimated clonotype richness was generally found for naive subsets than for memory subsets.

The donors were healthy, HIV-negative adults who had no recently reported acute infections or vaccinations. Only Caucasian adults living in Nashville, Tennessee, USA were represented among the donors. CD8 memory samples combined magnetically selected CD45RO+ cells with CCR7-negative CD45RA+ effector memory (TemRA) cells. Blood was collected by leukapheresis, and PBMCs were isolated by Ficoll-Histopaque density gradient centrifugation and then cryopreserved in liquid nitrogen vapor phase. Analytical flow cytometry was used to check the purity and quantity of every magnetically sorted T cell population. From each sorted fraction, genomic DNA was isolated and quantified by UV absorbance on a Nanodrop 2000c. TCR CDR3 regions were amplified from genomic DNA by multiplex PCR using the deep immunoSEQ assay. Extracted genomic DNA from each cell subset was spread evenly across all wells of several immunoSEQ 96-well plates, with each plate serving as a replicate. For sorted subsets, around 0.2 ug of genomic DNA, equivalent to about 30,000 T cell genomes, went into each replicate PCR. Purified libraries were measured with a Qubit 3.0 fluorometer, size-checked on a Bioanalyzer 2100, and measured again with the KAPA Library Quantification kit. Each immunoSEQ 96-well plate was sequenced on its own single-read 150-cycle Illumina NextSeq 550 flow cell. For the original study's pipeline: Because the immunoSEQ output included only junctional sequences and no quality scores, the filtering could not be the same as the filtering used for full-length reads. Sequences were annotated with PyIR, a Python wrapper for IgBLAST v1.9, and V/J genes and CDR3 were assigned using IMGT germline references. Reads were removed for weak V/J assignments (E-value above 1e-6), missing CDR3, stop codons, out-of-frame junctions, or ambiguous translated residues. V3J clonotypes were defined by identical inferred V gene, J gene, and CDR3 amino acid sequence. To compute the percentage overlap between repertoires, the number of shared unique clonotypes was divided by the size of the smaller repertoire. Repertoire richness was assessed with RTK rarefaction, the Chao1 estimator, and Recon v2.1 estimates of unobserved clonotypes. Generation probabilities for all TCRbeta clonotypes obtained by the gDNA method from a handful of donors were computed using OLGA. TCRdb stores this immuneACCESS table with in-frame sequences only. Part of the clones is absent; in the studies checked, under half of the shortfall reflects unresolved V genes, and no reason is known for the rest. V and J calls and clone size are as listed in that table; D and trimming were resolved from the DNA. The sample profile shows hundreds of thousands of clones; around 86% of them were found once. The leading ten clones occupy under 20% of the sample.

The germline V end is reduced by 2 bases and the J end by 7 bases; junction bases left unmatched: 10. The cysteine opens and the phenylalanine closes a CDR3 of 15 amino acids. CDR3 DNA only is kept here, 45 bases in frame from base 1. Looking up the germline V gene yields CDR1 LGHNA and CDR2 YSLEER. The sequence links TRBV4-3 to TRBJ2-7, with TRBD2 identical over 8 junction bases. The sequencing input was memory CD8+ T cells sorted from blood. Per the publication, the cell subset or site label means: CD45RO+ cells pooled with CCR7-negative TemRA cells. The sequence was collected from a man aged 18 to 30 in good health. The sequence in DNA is TGCGCCAGCAGCCAACTAACAGGTGCGGGGGGTGAGCAGTACTTC. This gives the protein CASSQLTGAGGEQYF.